A selection of T cell receptor beta chains follows, all from one sample in a study of human T cells and chemical hapten exposure. MiXCR, applied by TCRdb to the RACE reads, yields one record per CDR3 protein. The table records some 190,000 distinct CDR3 sequences, about a fifth of them present only once. Material: whole blood, obtained in connection with sensitization to the hapten diphenylcyclopropenone (DPC). The receptors come from a woman between 50 and 59 years old with alopecia areata. Some clones in this sample may be carry-over from other donors' samples. CDR3s include the opening cysteine and the closing phenylalanine or tryptophan. Each record gives: CDR3 DNA, CDR3 protein, V gene, clone size, D gene, CDR3 length, J gene. A D gene is named only where the DNA matches it firmly. A row's size may be missing; if present it is once, few, many or a size class.

CDR3nt: TGTGCCAGCAGTTCGCGACCCCTCCTAAACGCTGAAGCTTTCTTT; CDR3aa: CASSSRPLLNAEAFF; v_gene: TRBV6-5; abundance: -; d_gene: -; len: 15; j_gene: TRBJ1-1
CDR3nt: TGTGCCAGCAGCTTTTCGGGGGCACTGAACACTGAAGCTTTCTTT; CDR3aa: CASSFSGALNTEAFF; v_gene: TRBV7-2; abundance: few; d_gene: -; len: 15; j_gene: TRBJ1-1
CDR3nt: TGTGCCAGCAGCTTAGAACACAGGGATAACTATGGCTACACCTTC; CDR3aa: CASSLEHRDNYGYTF; v_gene: TRBV7-8; abundance: few; d_gene: -; len: 15; j_gene: TRBJ1-2
CDR3nt: TGTGCCAGCAGTTACCCACTAATGGCTTTCTTT; CDR3aa: CASSYPLMAFF; v_gene: TRBV6-6; abundance: -; d_gene: -; len: 11; j_gene: TRBJ1-1
CDR3nt: TGCAGTGCTAGAGATTCGGCGGGAGGGCCGAACCATGAAGCAGATACGCAGTATTTT; CDR3aa: CSARDSAGGPNHEADTQYF; v_gene: TRBV20-1; abundance: -; d_gene: TRBD2; len: 19; j_gene: TRBJ2-3
CDR3nt: TGTGCCACCAGCAGGGGACTAATCTCCTACGAGCAGTACTTC; CDR3aa: CATSRGLISYEQYF; v_gene: TRBV15; abundance: -; d_gene: TRBD2; len: 14; j_gene: TRBJ2-7
CDR3nt: TGTGCCAGCAGCTTACAGGGGTCAAGGGATACGCAGTATTTT; CDR3aa: CASSLQGSRDTQYF; v_gene: TRBV11-2; abundance: -; d_gene: -; len: 14; j_gene: TRBJ2-3
CDR3nt: TGTGCCAGCAGCGTAGGAAAGGGGGGCCATCAGCCCCAGCATTTT; CDR3aa: CASSVGKGGHQPQHF; v_gene: TRBV9; abundance: -; d_gene: -; len: 15; j_gene: TRBJ1-5
CDR3nt: TGTGCCACCAGTGATTCCCCTGCGGGACAGGGAAAGCAGCCCCAGCATTTT; CDR3aa: CATSDSPAGQGKQPQHF; v_gene: TRBV24-1; abundance: few; d_gene: TRBD1; len: 17; j_gene: TRBJ1-5
CDR3nt: TGTGCCAGCAGCCAAAACTGGCCGAACACTGAAGCTTTCTTT; CDR3aa: CASSQNWPNTEAFF; v_gene: TRBV7-2; abundance: few; d_gene: -; len: 14; j_gene: TRBJ1-1
CDR3nt: TGTGCCAGCAGCCAAGGCAGAAGCGGAATCACAGATACGCAGTATTTT; CDR3aa: CASSQGRSGITDTQYF; v_gene: TRBV3-1; abundance: few; d_gene: -; len: 16; j_gene: TRBJ2-3
CDR3nt: TGCAGCGTTCGGACACACTCTGATTCACCCCTCCACTTT; CDR3aa: CSVRTHSDSPLHF; v_gene: TRBV29-1; abundance: few; d_gene: -; len: 13; j_gene: TRBJ1-6
CDR3nt: TGCAGCGTTGTGGGACTTCGGACTGAAGCTTTCTTT; CDR3aa: CSVVGLRTEAFF; v_gene: TRBV29-1; abundance: few; d_gene: -; len: 12; j_gene: TRBJ1-1
CDR3nt: TGCAGCGTTGCGGGTTCAGGTCAGCCCCAGCATTTT; CDR3aa: CSVAGSGQPQHF; v_gene: TRBV29-1; abundance: few; d_gene: -; len: 12; j_gene: TRBJ1-5
CDR3nt: TGTGCCAGCACCGACGGGACAGGGGTGTCCTACGAGCAGTACTTC; CDR3aa: CASTDGTGVSYEQYF; v_gene: TRBV6-5; abundance: -; d_gene: TRBD1; len: 15; j_gene: TRBJ2-7
CDR3nt: TGCAGTGCTAGCGTCGACTACGAGCAGTACTTC; CDR3aa: CSASVDYEQYF; v_gene: TRBV20-1; abundance: few; d_gene: -; len: 11; j_gene: TRBJ2-7
CDR3nt: TGTGCCATCACTGCGGACCCCACAGATACGCAGTATTTT; CDR3aa: CAITADPTDTQYF; v_gene: TRBV10-3; abundance: few; d_gene: -; len: 13; j_gene: TRBJ2-3
CDR3nt: TGCAGTGCTAAAGGTGGCGGGAGCACAGATACGCAGTATTTT; CDR3aa: CSAKGGGSTDTQYF; v_gene: TRBV20-1; abundance: few; d_gene: -; len: 14; j_gene: TRBJ2-3
CDR3nt: TGTGCCAGCAGCTTAGAGTTCGAAGGGCGGGAAAACATTCAGTACTTC; CDR3aa: CASSLEFEGRENIQYF; v_gene: TRBV11-3; abundance: few; d_gene: -; len: 16; j_gene: TRBJ2-4
CDR3nt: TGTGCCATCAATTCGGACAGGGGGGACAATGGCTACACCTTC; CDR3aa: CAINSDRGDNGYTF; v_gene: TRBV10-3; abundance: -; d_gene: TRBD1; len: 14; j_gene: TRBJ1-2
CDR3nt: TGCGCCAGCAGCAACCGACCTACAGGCTACAGAGCAGATACGCAGTATTTT; CDR3aa: CASSNRPTGYRADTQYF; v_gene: TRBV5-1; abundance: -; d_gene: -; len: 17; j_gene: TRBJ2-3
CDR3nt: TGTGCCAGCGCGAGGGGGACTAACCTTGAGCAGTTCTTC; CDR3aa: CASARGTNLEQFF; v_gene: TRBV18; abundance: few; d_gene: -; len: 13; j_gene: TRBJ2-1
CDR3nt: TGTGCCAGCAGCGCCAAAGACCTATCCCCCACCTACGAGCAGTACTTC; CDR3aa: CASSAKDLSPTYEQYF; v_gene: TRBV9; abundance: -; d_gene: -; len: 16; j_gene: TRBJ2-7
CDR3nt: TGTGCCACCAGCAGAGATCGAGCGGGAGGGCTTGAGCAGTTCTTC; CDR3aa: CATSRDRAGGLEQFF; v_gene: TRBV15; abundance: -; d_gene: TRBD2; len: 15; j_gene: TRBJ2-1
CDR3nt: TGTGCCAGCAGCGTAGGTGAGGCCGGGGAGCTGTTTTTT; CDR3aa: CASSVGEAGELFF; v_gene: TRBV9; abundance: -; d_gene: -; len: 13; j_gene: TRBJ2-2
CDR3nt: TGCAGCGTTGACCAGGTGACAGATACGCAGTATTTT; CDR3aa: CSVDQVTDTQYF; v_gene: TRBV29-1; abundance: -; d_gene: -; len: 12; j_gene: TRBJ2-3
CDR3nt: TGTGCCAGTAGTATACTCGGCCCGAGGGTGGGGAACACCGGGGAGCTGTTTTTT; CDR3aa: CASSILGPRVGNTGELFF; v_gene: TRBV19; abundance: many; d_gene: -; len: 18; j_gene: TRBJ2-2
CDR3nt: TGTGCCAGTAAACAGGATCCATATGGCTACACCTTC; CDR3aa: CASKQDPYGYTF; v_gene: TRBV25-1; abundance: few; d_gene: -; len: 12; j_gene: TRBJ1-2
CDR3nt: TGTGCCAGCAGTTACGAGGGACTAGCCAAAAACATTCAGTACTTC; CDR3aa: CASSYEGLAKNIQYF; v_gene: TRBV6-5; abundance: -; d_gene: -; len: 15; j_gene: TRBJ2-4
CDR3nt: TGTGCCAGCAGACCTTCCGGGACAGGGTATGGCTACACCTTC; CDR3aa: CASRPSGTGYGYTF; v_gene: TRBV3-1; abundance: -; d_gene: TRBD1; len: 14; j_gene: TRBJ1-2
CDR3nt: TGCAGCGTTGAAGGTCCTAGGAGCTCCTACAATGAGCAGTTCTTC; CDR3aa: CSVEGPRSSYNEQFF; v_gene: TRBV29-1; abundance: -; d_gene: -; len: 15; j_gene: TRBJ2-1
CDR3nt: TGTGCCAGCAGTTACGGGCAACTGAACACTGAAGCTTTCTTT; CDR3aa: CASSYGQLNTEAFF; v_gene: TRBV6-6; abundance: many; d_gene: -; len: 14; j_gene: TRBJ1-1
CDR3nt: TGTGCCAGCAGTTCACACGAGAGCTCCTATAATTCACCCCTCCACTTT; CDR3aa: CASSSHESSYNSPLHF; v_gene: TRBV27; abundance: -; d_gene: -; len: 16; j_gene: TRBJ1-6
CDR3nt: TGCAGCGTTGTGCAGGTCAGGGGCGCCGGGCAGCCCCAGCATTTT; CDR3aa: CSVVQVRGAGQPQHF; v_gene: TRBV29-1; abundance: few; d_gene: -; len: 15; j_gene: TRBJ1-5
CDR3nt: TGTGCCAGCAGCTTATACGGGGATAGTACCTACGAGCAGTACTTC; CDR3aa: CASSLYGDSTYEQYF; v_gene: TRBV7-9; abundance: few; d_gene: -; len: 15; j_gene: TRBJ2-7
CDR3nt: TGTGCCAGCAGCTTAGAGCGGTTAGCCACCCTCAAAGATACGCAGTATTTT; CDR3aa: CASSLERLATLKDTQYF; v_gene: TRBV7-2; abundance: -; d_gene: -; len: 17; j_gene: TRBJ2-3
CDR3nt: TGTGCCAGCAGCTTAGGTCCCGCAGATACGCAGTATTTT; CDR3aa: CASSLGPADTQYF; v_gene: TRBV7-6; abundance: -; d_gene: -; len: 13; j_gene: TRBJ2-3
CDR3nt: TGTGCCAGTAGCAAGGGGATGGATCTGGAGGGCTACACCTTC; CDR3aa: CASSKGMDLEGYTF; v_gene: TRBV19; abundance: few; d_gene: -; len: 14; j_gene: TRBJ1-2
CDR3nt: TGTGCCAGCAGCGTAGTAGGAGCACCCACAGATACGCAGTATTTT; CDR3aa: CASSVVGAPTDTQYF; v_gene: TRBV9; abundance: few; d_gene: -; len: 15; j_gene: TRBJ2-3
CDR3nt: TGCGCCAGCAGCATTCAGGACGGATACGAGCAGTACTTC; CDR3aa: CASSIQDGYEQYF; v_gene: TRBV5-1; abundance: -; d_gene: -; len: 13; j_gene: TRBJ2-7
CDR3nt: TGTGCCAGCAGCCGAGGACAGGGGGCGGCAAACTATGGCTACACCTTC; CDR3aa: CASSRGQGAANYGYTF; v_gene: TRBV3-1; abundance: -; d_gene: TRBD1; len: 16; j_gene: TRBJ1-2
CDR3nt: TGTGCCAGCAGCACCGGGACTAGCGGGCAGTTCTTC; CDR3aa: CASSTGTSGQFF; v_gene: TRBV6-5; abundance: few; d_gene: TRBD2; len: 12; j_gene: TRBJ2-1
CDR3nt: TGTGCCAGCAGCCCGCGGACTAGCGGGAGTGGCACAGATACGCAGTATTTT; CDR3aa: CASSPRTSGSGTDTQYF; v_gene: TRBV7-6; abundance: -; d_gene: TRBD2; len: 17; j_gene: TRBJ2-3
CDR3nt: TGTGCCAGCAGCTTAAGCCCCTACGAGCAGTACTTC; CDR3aa: CASSLSPYEQYF; v_gene: TRBV7-9; abundance: many; d_gene: -; len: 12; j_gene: TRBJ2-7
CDR3nt: TGTGCCACCAGTGACCCCACAGGGGACGGCTGGGGTCAGCCCCAGCATTTT; CDR3aa: CATSDPTGDGWGQPQHF; v_gene: TRBV24-1; abundance: -; d_gene: TRBD1; len: 17; j_gene: TRBJ1-5
CDR3nt: TGTGCCAGCAGCCCTAGGACCTGGGGCGCGAGCTCTGGGGCCAACATCCTGACTTTC; CDR3aa: CASSPRTWGASSGANILTF; v_gene: TRBV7-9; abundance: -; d_gene: -; len: 19; j_gene: TRBJ2-6
CDR3nt: TGTGCCAGCACCGGGACACCGAGGGATGAAGCTTTCTTT; CDR3aa: CASTGTPRDEAFF; v_gene: TRBV6-6; abundance: -; d_gene: -; len: 13; j_gene: TRBJ1-1